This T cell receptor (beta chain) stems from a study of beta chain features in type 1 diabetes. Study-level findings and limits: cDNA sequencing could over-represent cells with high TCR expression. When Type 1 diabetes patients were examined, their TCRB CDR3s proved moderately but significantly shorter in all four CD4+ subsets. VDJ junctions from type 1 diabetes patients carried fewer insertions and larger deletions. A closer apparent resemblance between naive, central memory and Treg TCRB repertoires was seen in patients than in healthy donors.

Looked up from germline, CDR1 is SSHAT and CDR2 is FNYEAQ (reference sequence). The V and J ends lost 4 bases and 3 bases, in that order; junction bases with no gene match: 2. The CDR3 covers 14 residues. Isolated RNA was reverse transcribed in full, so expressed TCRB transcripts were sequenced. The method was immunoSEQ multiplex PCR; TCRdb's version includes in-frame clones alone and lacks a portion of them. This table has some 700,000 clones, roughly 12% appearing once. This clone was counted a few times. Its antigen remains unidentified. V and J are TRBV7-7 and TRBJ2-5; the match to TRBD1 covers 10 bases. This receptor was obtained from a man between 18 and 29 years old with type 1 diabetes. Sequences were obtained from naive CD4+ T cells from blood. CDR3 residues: CASSSGQGKETQYF. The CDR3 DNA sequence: TGTGCCAGCAGCTCGGGACAGGGGAAAGAGACCCAGTACTTC.